Below, 6 T cell receptor beta chains from the same sample are listed, as sequenced in a study of CD8 T cells in Susac syndrome. When the RNA was reverse transcribed, random hexamers were used with an input of about 0.45 to 1 ug. TCRdb passed the immunoSEQ multiplex PCR reads through MiXCR, listing each CDR3 protein once. The sample yields some 180,000 distinct CDR3 sequences, 91% seen once. The sample taken for sequencing was CD4+ T cells from PBMCs. These receptors were taken from a human donor with Susac syndrome.

The chain has TRBV3-1 and TRBJ2-2; TRBD2 aligns across 11 bases. Trimming removed 5 bases from V and 1 base from J; junction bases left unmatched: 3. The CDR3 totals 16 residues. Per germline, CDR1 LGHDT and CDR2 YNNKEL (reference sequence). In DNA, the CDR3 is TGTGCCAGCAGCAAGACTAGCGGGGAGAACACCGGGGAGCTGTTTTTT. This translates into CASSKTSGENTGELFF.

The rearrangement links TRBV6-5 to TRBJ2-2; D remains unclear. V was clipped by 7 bases and J by 2 bases, with 11 bases between them. Germline CDR1 reads MNHEY; CDR2 reads SVGAGI. The CDR3 spans 14 residues. The CDR3 bases are TGTGCCAGCACCCCCACATTCAACACCGGGGAGCTGTTTTTT. Translated: CASTPTFNTGELFF.

The V gene is TRBV5-6, the J gene TRBJ1-1; D is perhaps TRBD1 (5 bases). Germline CDR1 SGHDT, CDR2 YYEEEE. V lost 4 bases and J lost 2, with 15 bases in between. CDR3 length: 15 residues. Here the CDR3 DNA reads TGTGCCAGCAGCCCGGGGGGGAATATTAACACTGAAGCTTTCTTT. This encodes CASSPGGNINTEAFF. Drawing the rest from reference TRBV5-6 and TRBJ1-1, the complete variable domain is DAGVTQSPTHLIKTRGQQVTLRCSPKSGHDTVSWYQQALGQGPQFIFQYYEEEERQRGNFPDRFSGHQFPNYSSELNVNALLLGDSALYLCASSPGGNINTEAFFGQGTRLTVV.

The CDR3: CSARVPSGVSNTGELFF. CDR3 in DNA: TGCAGTGCTAGAGTACCGAGCGGGGTCTCGAACACCGGGGAGCTGTTTTTT. J is TRBJ2-2 and V is TRBV20-1; the match to TRBD2 covers 7 bases. V was clipped by 1 base and J by 0 bases; unmatched bases: 8. Germline V CDR1 and CDR2: DFQATT, SNEGSKA (reference sequence). The CDR3 totals 17 residues.

This clonotype was observed a few times. The CDR3 DNA reads TGTGCCAGCAGCACCGGGTGGGAGCAGTACTTC. Amino acids: CASSTGWEQYF. This chain connects TRBV28 to TRBJ2-7; D is unclear. Germline V gene sequence: CDR1 MDHEN, CDR2 SYDVKM. Trimming left V 6 bases short and J 7 bases short, with 10 bases between. This CDR3 is built from 11 residues.

The V gene is TRBV27, the J gene TRBJ1-1; maybe TRBD1 (5 bases). Germline loops: CDR1 MNHEY, CDR2 SMNVEV (reference sequence). The CDR3 loop spans 14 amino acids. Trimming stripped 4 bases from V and 4 bases from J, with 13 bases between. The CDR3, as DNA: TGTGCCAGCAGTTACCAGGGTTTGAGCACTGAAGCTTTCTTT. As protein: CASSYQGLSTEAFF.